This T cell receptor beta chain was sequenced during a study of T cells in Graves' hyperthyroidism and ophthalmopathy (dated by TCRdb to between 2017 and 2020). For the study in its entirety: Peripheral blood samples were taken at initial diagnosis, before any treatment was given. To identify TCR V-J signatures that set the groups apart, the researchers used a discovery cohort of 95 to 100 patients, made up of 40 to 45 with Graves' ophthalmopathy and some 55 with stable Graves' hyperthyroidism. Whether ophthalmopathy could be predicted prospectively was tested in an independent validation cohort made up of about 18 hyperthyroidism patients plus 17 patients who later progressed to ophthalmopathy. For training and testing, the 95 to 100 patients in the discovery cohort were randomly divided in a 7:3 ratio. In addition, the study compared T-cell repertoires in thyroid tissue and in blood from several Graves' hyperthyroidism patients. After sampling, hyperthyroidism patients received methimazole starting at 30 mg daily, and ophthalmopathy patients received high-dose intravenous methylprednisolone. The paper reports TCR Vbeta CDR3 sequencing of approximately 140 peripheral blood samples: around 41 ophthalmopathy, roughly 80 hyperthyroidism and approximately 17 progressor patients. Here is what the overall study found, with its caveats: During validation, the model predicted progression to ophthalmopathy a median of around six months ahead of onset, with almost 71% sensitivity and roughly 72% specificity. Most expanded thyroid clonotypes (frequency above 0.001) were also found in blood, which suggests that blood repertoires may mirror thyroid immune responses. Sample size was not statistically predetermined, and investigators were not blinded to group allocation. In cross-validation, a model built on a 13 V-J signature told ophthalmopathy apart from stable hyperthyroidism with 85% to 90% sensitivity and roughly 83% specificity, and in testing the same model reached 80%/75%.

Ophthalmopathy patients had moderately to severely active disease, Clinical Activity Score of at least 3, NOSPECS grade of at least 4, and duration under 3 months. Any patient with an uncontrolled infection, another autoimmune disease, pregnancy or lactation was excluded. Diagnoses were established on the basis of clinical symptoms, serum thyroxine and TRAb, thyroid ultrasound, and orbital computed tomography. PBMCs were isolated from 10 ml of fresh peripheral blood by Ficoll-Paque density gradient centrifugation. Trizol reagent was used to extract total RNA, and RNA quality was then checked on an Agilent 2100 Bioanalyzer. TCR beta CDR3 regions were amplified from RNA transcripts. The first round of RT-PCR for the TCR CDR3 was performed with the HTBI primer set and the Qiagen OneStep RT-PCR kit. Libraries were constructed in a second round of multiplex PCR, after which size selection and purification were carried out. Paired-end sequencing of the libraries was performed with 100 bp reads on an Illumina HiSeq2000. In the paper's pipeline: SOAPnuke was used to process the raw data, with reads discarded if the reads contained adapters or uncalled bases, had a mean Phred below 15, or lacked an exact constant-primer or identifier match. COPE v1.2.5 was used to merge high-quality paired reads, and clonotypes were defined as unique nucleotide sequences. MiTCR v1.1 was used to align clonotypes to the IMGT TRBV, TRBD and TRBJ reference segments. Only V-J combinations with frequency above 0.0001, covering approximately 99% of repertoires, were analysed. A TCS score was defined as the ratio of F50 (clonal expansion) to E x V (chaos), with BLOSUM62-based TCRdist applied between CDR3 peptides within each V-J. Welch's t-statistics and random forest reduced 514 V-J features to around 14, which were used in a naive Bayes classifier (R e1071). TCRdb reran the public reads through fastp at Q25 and MiXCR, keeping productive beta chains. Every CDR3 protein is listed once, alongside the most common genes and DNA of its rows. These V and J calls rely on TCRdb rather than the paper's analysis. The table for this sample lists roughly 550,000 distinct CDR3 sequences; roughly a sixth of them were counted only once. About 29% of the sample lies in the top ten.

Spanning cysteine to phenylalanine, the CDR3 consists of 13 amino acids. Just the 39-base CDR3 DNA is kept, in frame starting at base 1. V drops 4 bases and J drops 2 bases, leaving 12 bases in between. In the germline V gene (reference sequence), CDR1 corresponds to GTSNPN and CDR2 to SVGIG. This clonotype showed up many times. It lacks a known antigen. No base quality information exists; no much larger clone differs at one position. This clonotype originated in a woman aged 30 to 39 with Graves' ophthalmopathy. The sequence is built from TRBV30 and TRBJ2-7; the D element might be TRBD1 or TRBD2, as each aligns at 5 bases. The sequencing input was blood. The CDR3 region has the sequence CAWNRGSPYEQYF. The nucleotide sequence reads TGTGCCTGGAACCGGGGCTCCCCCTACGAGCAGTACTTC.